The subject of this entry is one T cell receptor beta chain. This entry is derived from a study of OX40 agonist ivuxolimab in advanced cancers. Study-level background: Two patients with cutaneous melanoma and one with hepatocellular carcinoma, three in total, showed partial responses.

The V gene lost 1 base and the J gene lost 5 bases, with 14 bases spanning the gap. Per germline, CDR1 MDHEN and CDR2 SYDVKM. The length of the CDR3 is 16 residues. Some clones are missing from TCRdb's copy, which holds only in-frame ones; the method was immunoSEQ multiplex PCR. This table has tens of thousands of clones, approximately 80% appearing once. The rearrangement joins TRBV28 to TRBJ2-2; possible D gene TRBD1, 7 bases. Sequencing used CD4+ or CD8+ T cells sorted from blood, obtained in a trial of the OX40 agonist ivuxolimab. This sequence was found in an adult with an advanced solid tumor such as melanoma, head and neck, liver or kidney cancer. CDR3 DNA: TGTGCCAGCAGTTTATTTCGAGCAGGGGGGACCGGGGAGCTGTTTTTT. Protein sequence: CASSLFRAGGTGELFF.